This TCR beta chain was documented in a study of T cell responses to AZD1222 COVID-19 vaccine. The overall study: Recipients boosted at about 4 weeks or about 12 weeks are pooled.

Comment on this clone: Its antigen remains unknown.

The method was immunoSEQ multiplex PCR; TCRdb's version includes in-frame clones alone and lacks a portion of them. The sample has tens of thousands of clones; 89% are singletons. Study conclusions and caveats: CD4 TCRs associated with vaccination spanned spike, dominating at 160-218 and 743-854. Scientists sampled the repertoires only once the peak T cell response had passed. Females outnumbered males among donors, who were mostly white British; clonal diversity was possibly underestimated.

This CDR3 region has 12 residues. Per the germline V gene, CDR1 is SNHLY and CDR2 is FYNNEI. Trimming shortened V by 7 bases and J by 3 bases, and 7 bases separated the two germline ends. This sample comprised peripheral blood, obtained on day 0 of AZD1222 vaccination. V usage is TRBV2 and J usage is TRBJ1-3; D ambiguous. This TCR came from an adult in good health. As DNA, the CDR3 is TGTGCCAGCACCCCTGATGGAAACACCATATATTTT. It translates to CASTPDGNTIYF.